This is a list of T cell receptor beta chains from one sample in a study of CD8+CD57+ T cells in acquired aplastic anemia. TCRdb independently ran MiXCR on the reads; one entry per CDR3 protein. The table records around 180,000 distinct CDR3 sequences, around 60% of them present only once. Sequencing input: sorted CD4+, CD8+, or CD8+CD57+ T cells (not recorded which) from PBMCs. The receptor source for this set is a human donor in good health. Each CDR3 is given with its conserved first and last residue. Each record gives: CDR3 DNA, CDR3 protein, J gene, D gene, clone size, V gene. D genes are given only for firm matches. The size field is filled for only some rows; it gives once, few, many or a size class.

CDR3nt: TGCGCCAGCAGCTTAAACAGAGAGACCCTCTACGAGCAGTACTTC
CDR3aa: CASSLNRETLYEQYF
j_gene: TRBJ2-7
d_gene: .
abundance: many
v_gene: TRBV5-1

CDR3nt: TGTGCCAGCAGCACTAGCGGGGGCCCTATTCAGCAGTACTTC
CDR3aa: CASSTSGGPIQQYF
j_gene: TRBJ2-7
d_gene: TRBD2
abundance: .
v_gene: TRBV5-1

CDR3nt: TGTGCCAGCAGCCCCTGGTCCACGAACACCGGGGAGCTGTTTTTT
CDR3aa: CASSPWSTNTGELFF
j_gene: TRBJ2-2
d_gene: .
abundance: many
v_gene: TRBV9

CDR3nt: TGTGCCAGCAGCCAAGATAAGACTGAAGCTTTCTTT
CDR3aa: CASSQDKTEAFF
j_gene: TRBJ1-1
d_gene: .
abundance: .
v_gene: TRBV4-2

CDR3nt: TGTGCCAGCAGCTTGACTAGCGGGAGGCCTCCCTACAATGAGCAGTTCTTC
CDR3aa: CASSLTSGRPPYNEQFF
j_gene: TRBJ2-1
d_gene: TRBD2
abundance: few
v_gene: TRBV5-4

CDR3nt: TGTGCCAGCAGCTTGTGGCTAGCGGGAGTCAATGAGCAGTTCTTC
CDR3aa: CASSLWLAGVNEQFF
j_gene: TRBJ2-1
d_gene: TRBD2
abundance: many
v_gene: TRBV7-9

CDR3nt: TGTGCCAGCAGCCACGGACAGGCTGCCTACGGGCAGTACTTC
CDR3aa: CASSHGQAAYGQYF
j_gene: TRBJ2-7
d_gene: TRBD1
abundance: .
v_gene: TRBV7-8

CDR3nt: TGTGCCAGTAGCCCAAGGGATCAGCCCCAGCATTTT
CDR3aa: CASSPRDQPQHF
j_gene: TRBJ1-5
d_gene: .
abundance: few
v_gene: TRBV19

CDR3nt: TGCGCCAGCAGCCAAGAACAGCGGGAGTTTAACGAGCAGTACTTC
CDR3aa: CASSQEQREFNEQYF
j_gene: TRBJ2-7
d_gene: TRBD2
abundance: many
v_gene: TRBV4-1

CDR3nt: TGTGCCAGCAGCTCGACTGGGAGCACAGATACGCAGTATTTT
CDR3aa: CASSSTGSTDTQYF
j_gene: TRBJ2-3
d_gene: .
abundance: .
v_gene: TRBV7-2

CDR3nt: TGTGCCAGCAGTCGGGACAAACCCACAGATACGCAGTATTTT
CDR3aa: CASSRDKPTDTQYF
j_gene: TRBJ2-3
d_gene: .
abundance: few
v_gene: TRBV6-5

CDR3nt: TGTGCCAGCAGCCACCTGGGGGATAGCGGGTTAGGGACCCAGTACTTC
CDR3aa: CASSHLGDSGLGTQYF
j_gene: TRBJ2-5
d_gene: TRBD2
abundance: few
v_gene: TRBV4-2

CDR3nt: TGTGCCAGCAGCTTACAGGGGAACACTGAAGCTTTCTTT
CDR3aa: CASSLQGNTEAFF
j_gene: TRBJ1-1
d_gene: .
abundance: few
v_gene: TRBV7-2

CDR3nt: TGTGCCAGCAGTTATAGATTCTCATTCACAGATACGCAGTATTTT
CDR3aa: CASSYRFSFTDTQYF
j_gene: TRBJ2-3
d_gene: .
abundance: once
v_gene: TRBV10-3

CDR3nt: TGTGCCAGCAGTGAGGGACAGGGGGCAGGTGAGCAGTTCTTC
CDR3aa: CASSEGQGAGEQFF
j_gene: TRBJ2-1
d_gene: TRBD1
abundance: few
v_gene: TRBV2

CDR3nt: TGTGCCAGCAGCCAAGTCGGGGCCTACGAGCAGTTCTTC
CDR3aa: CASSQVGAYEQFF
j_gene: TRBJ2-1
d_gene: .
abundance: few
v_gene: TRBV4-2

CDR3nt: TGTGCCAGCAGCCCCATGCGAGTAGCGGGAGGGGTTGGAGAGACCCAGTACTTC
CDR3aa: CASSPMRVAGGVGETQYF
j_gene: TRBJ2-5
d_gene: TRBD2
abundance: .
v_gene: TRBV7-2

CDR3nt: TGTGCCAGTTTAACAGATACGCAGTATTTT
CDR3aa: CASLTDTQYF
j_gene: TRBJ2-3
d_gene: .
abundance: .
v_gene: TRBV2

CDR3nt: TGTGCCAGCAGCTTACCGTCAGGGACTTCCTACGAGCAGTACTTC
CDR3aa: CASSLPSGTSYEQYF
j_gene: TRBJ2-7
d_gene: .
abundance: many
v_gene: TRBV7-8

CDR3nt: TGTGCCACCAGCAGTATTACAGCTCACACCTACGAGCAGTACTTC
CDR3aa: CATSSITAHTYEQYF
j_gene: TRBJ2-7
d_gene: .
abundance: .
v_gene: TRBV15

CDR3nt: TGCAGTGCTCAGGGGCAGGCGGCCTACGAGCAGTACTTC
CDR3aa: CSAQGQAAYEQYF
j_gene: TRBJ2-7
d_gene: .
abundance: .
v_gene: TRBV20-1

CDR3nt: TGTGCCACCAGTGATCGCCCCGAGGCCCAGTACTTC
CDR3aa: CATSDRPEAQYF
j_gene: TRBJ2-5
d_gene: .
abundance: .
v_gene: TRBV24-1

CDR3nt: TGCGCCAGCGGGCCAGGGGGTTTGAACACTGAAGCTTTCTTT
CDR3aa: CASGPGGLNTEAFF
j_gene: TRBJ1-1
d_gene: TRBD1
abundance: .
v_gene: TRBV5-1

CDR3nt: TGCGCCAGCAGCTTAGCGGGGTGGGTACCTACAGATACGCAGTATTTT
CDR3aa: CASSLAGWVPTDTQYF
j_gene: TRBJ2-3
d_gene: TRBD2
abundance: .
v_gene: TRBV5-1

CDR3nt: TGTGCCAGCAGCTTACTCGGAGAGGGCGACCGCTCCTACGAGCAGTACTTC
CDR3aa: CASSLLGEGDRSYEQYF
j_gene: TRBJ2-7
d_gene: .
abundance: .
v_gene: TRBV7-6

CDR3nt: TGTGCCAGCAGTGAAGGTAGCGGGATCGGGTACAATGAGCAGTTCTTC
CDR3aa: CASSEGSGIGYNEQFF
j_gene: TRBJ2-1
d_gene: TRBD2
abundance: many
v_gene: TRBV2

CDR3nt: TGTGCCAGCAGCCGTGGTACGGGAGGGCTCTCCTACGAGCAGTACTTC
CDR3aa: CASSRGTGGLSYEQYF
j_gene: TRBJ2-7
d_gene: TRBD2
abundance: .
v_gene: TRBV7-9

CDR3nt: TGCAGTGCCACCAGACAGGGCAAAGGCTATGGCTACACCTTC
CDR3aa: CSATRQGKGYGYTF
j_gene: TRBJ1-2
d_gene: TRBD1
abundance: few
v_gene: TRBV20-1

CDR3nt: TGTGCCAGCAGCTTAGCCCCAGGGGGCGTAGGCTACACTGAAGCTTTCTTT
CDR3aa: CASSLAPGGVGYTEAFF
j_gene: TRBJ1-1
d_gene: TRBD1
abundance: many
v_gene: TRBV11-1

CDR3nt: TGTGCCAGCAGTGAAAACCCTGGGAGAGGTTCCAATGAGCAGTTCTTC
CDR3aa: CASSENPGRGSNEQFF
j_gene: TRBJ2-1
d_gene: .
abundance: .
v_gene: TRBV2